Listed here are 22 T cell receptor beta chains from one sample, sequenced in a study of a mutant IDH1 vaccine in newly diagnosed glioma. These receptors lack a known antigen. Time point reported: week 11, during vaccination. Vaccine doses each comprised 300 ug of mutant IDH1 20-mer peptide, with topical imiquimod. Using immunoSEQ multiplex PCR, the repertoire was profiled, and TCRdb retains in-frame clones only, with some absent. The sample lists about 52,000 clones; around 90% were seen once. The sequences come from PBMCs, collected from a glioma patient whose treatment included an IDH1 peptide vaccine. Receptors originate from a man aged 50 to 59 with glioma.

The CDR3 loop is CATSSRTGWGTEAFF. The CDR3 DNA sequence: TGTGCCACCAGCAGTCGGACAGGGTGGGGGACTGAAGCTTTCTTT. J is TRBJ1-1 and V is TRBV15, with TRBD1 identical over 8 bases. This CDR3 region has 15 residues. V shed 3 bases, J shed 5 bases, and the junction held 8 bases outside the gene matches. CDR1 and CDR2 from the germline V gene are LNHNV and YYDKDF (reference sequence).

The CDR3 sequence: CASSLEQGPSSYNEQFF. CDR3 sequence (DNA): TGTGCCAGCAGCCTCGAACAGGGCCCAAGCTCCTACAATGAGCAGTTCTTC. J is TRBJ2-1 and V is TRBV5-6; weak D call: TRBD1 (6 bases). The CDR3 is made up of 17 amino acids. The V gene lost 4 bases and the J gene lost 0 bases, with 17 bases spanning the gap. Germline CDR1 SGHDT, CDR2 YYEEEE.

This clone was counted a single time. This chain uses TRBV30 with TRBJ1-2, with TRBD1 matching 9 bases. CDR3 length: 14 residues. The germline gives CDR1 GTSNPN, CDR2 SVGIG (reference sequence). The J segment lost 3 bases and the V segment lost 3 bases, leaving 5 bases of the junction unmatched. Here the CDR3 reads CAWSRQGVYYGYTF. The CDR3 nucleotides are TGTGCCTGGAGCCGACAGGGGGTCTACTATGGCTACACCTTC.

This clone is a singleton in its sample. The V and J genes are TRBV27 and TRBJ1-4; 10 nucleotides align to TRBD1. V lost 3 bases to trimming and J lost 11 bases; unmatched junction nucleotides: 3. The CDR3 contains 13 residues. Germline CDR1 is MNHEY and CDR2 is SMNVEV (reference sequence). In nucleotides, the CDR3 is TGTGCCAGCAGTTTGGGGACAGGGGTTAAACTGTTTTTT. It encodes CASSLGTGVKLFF.

The chain has TRBV5-1 and TRBJ1-5; D is unresolved. The CDR3 runs to 15 residues. Trimming took off 4 bases at V and 3 bases at J, with 14 bases between the two ends. CDR1 SGHRS and CDR2 YFSETQ come from the germline V gene. The CDR3 nucleotides are TGCGCCAGCAGCCCCACATCGAGTTCCAATCAGCCCCAGCATTTT. Residues: CASSPTSSSNQPQHF.

For the CDR3, the DNA is TGTGCCAGCAGTGATACCGGGACAGGAATCAATGAGCAGTTCTTC. This encodes CASSDTGTGINEQFF. The chain couples TRBV6-6 to TRBJ2-1; TRBD1 aligns across 8 bases. Germline CDR1 and CDR2: MNHNY and SVGAGI (reference sequence). The V segment lost 5 bases and the J segment 6 bases; nucleotides outside the gene matches: 9. CDR3 length equals 15 residues.

The chain uses TRBV30 and TRBJ1-1; D gene ambiguous. The CDR3 loop spans 13 amino acids. Germline V gene data show CDR1 as GTSNPN and CDR2 as SVGIG (reference sequence). Trimming pared 4 bases from V and 1 base from J, leaving 10 bases between. CDR3 protein: CAWTFAGNTEAFF. CDR3 bases: TGTGCCTGGACCTTCGCCGGGAACACTGAAGCTTTCTTT.

This clone occurred once. The chain recombines TRBV5-6 with TRBJ2-3; D gene unclear. Looked up from germline, CDR1 is SGHDT and CDR2 is YYEEEE. The CDR3 runs 15 residues. V lost 0 bases and J lost 1, with 9 bases in between. CDR3 nucleotide sequence: TGTGCCAGCAGCTTGGGGGGTACGGGCACAGATACGCAGTATTTT. This gives the protein CASSLGGTGTDTQYF.

The J gene is TRBJ2-7, the V gene TRBV30; D is unresolved. Germline CDR1 reads GTSNPN; CDR2 reads SVGIG (reference sequence). This CDR3 has 14 residues. Trimming removed 2 bases at V and 0 bases at J, with 11 bases between. The CDR3 loop is CAWSQIEFSYEQYF. In DNA, the CDR3 is TGTGCCTGGAGTCAAATTGAGTTCTCCTACGAGCAGTACTTC.

The J gene is TRBJ2-1, the V gene TRBV10-1, with D possibly matching TRBD2 (5 bases). V dropped 3 bases and J dropped 4 bases, with 16 bases sitting between them. Germline CDR1 WNHNN, CDR2 SYGVQD (reference sequence). The CDR3 has 16 residues. CDR3 residues: CASSEASPTSYNEQFF. The CDR3 nucleotides read TGCGCCAGCAGTGAAGCTAGCCCGACCTCTTACAATGAGCAGTTCTTC.

The chain uses TRBV30 and TRBJ2-2, with TRBD1 matching over 7 bases. Germline V CDR1 and CDR2: GTSNPN, SVGIG (reference sequence). CDR3 length: 15 residues. V trimming: 7 bases; J trimming: 5 bases; junction bases outside the gene matches: 13. The CDR3 DNA reads TGTGCCTCCTGGACAGGACACACGAGGACCGGGGAGCTGTTTTTT. Its protein is CASWTGHTRTGELFF. Full variable domain (outside the CDR3, taken from reference TRBV30 and TRBJ2-2): SQTIHQWPATLVQPVGSPLSLECTVEGTSNPNLYWYRQAAGRGLQLLFYSVGIGQISSEVPQNLSASRPQDRQFILSSKKLLLSDSGFYLCASWTGHTRTGELFFGEGSRLTVL.

Notes on this clone: One end of the junction is discordant with germline, which a read error may explain. The V and J genes are TRBV5-1 and TRBJ2-1; tentative D call: TRBD2 (6 bases). CDR1 is SGHRS, CDR2 YFSETQ, per germline. This CDR3 comprises 12 residues. The CDR3 is CASSYTSSPPVF. DNA of the CDR3: TGCGCCAGCAGCTACACTAGCTCCCCCCCGGTCTTC.

CDR3 residues: CASSAGWDGGTGELFF. The CDR3 DNA reads TGTGCCAGCAGCGCCGGATGGGACGGAGGCACCGGGGAGCTGTTTTTT. J is TRBJ2-2 and V is TRBV9; D is tentatively TRBD1 or TRBD2 (5 bases each). The germline V and J ends were trimmed by 3 bases and 4 bases, with 16 bases remaining between them. CDR1 SGDLS and CDR2 YYNGEE come from the germline V gene. The CDR3 runs to 16 residues.

CDR3 protein: CSVEVAGGVTDTQYF. The CDR3 nucleotides are TGCAGCGTTGAGGTAGCGGGAGGCGTCACAGATACGCAGTATTTT. This chain joins TRBV29-1 and TRBJ2-3, with 10 bases aligning to TRBD2. The ends lost 3 bases at V and 2 bases at J; junction bases unmatched: 5. Per germline, CDR1 SQVTM and CDR2 ANQGSEA. There are 15 residues in the CDR3.

V is TRBV5-1 and J is TRBJ1-3, with D possibly matching TRBD1 (5 bases). Germline V lookup: CDR1 SGHRS, CDR2 YFSETQ. V shed 0 bases and J shed 4 bases, with 11 bases lying between them. CDR3 length: 15 residues. The CDR3 DNA is TGCGCCAGCAGCTTGGACGGGGCGAGGGGAAACACCATATATTTT. Its translation is CASSLDGARGNTIYF.

The chain links TRBV27 to TRBJ1-6, with D perhaps matching TRBD1 (5 bases). V lost 6 bases and J lost 9, with 9 bases in between. Germline assignment: CDR1 MNHEY and CDR2 SMNVEV (reference sequence). The CDR3 is 12 amino acids. The CDR3 protein is CASRAGISPLHF. CDR3 coding DNA: TGTGCCAGCAGAGCAGGGATTTCACCCCTCCACTTT.

J is TRBJ2-2 and V is TRBV7-2; a possible D gene is TRBD2 (7 bases). Trimming stripped 1 base from V and 6 bases from J, with 18 bases between. The CDR3 has 17 amino acids. Germline values: CDR1 SGHTA, CDR2 FQGNSA. CDR3 DNA: TGTGCCAGCAGCTTAGGTCTTGGCGGGGGACACGCCGGGGAGCTGTTTTTT. Protein: CASSLGLGGGHAGELFF.

V and J are TRBV6-6 and TRBJ2-1; a weak D match, TRBD2 (6 bases). The V end lost 0 bases, the J end lost 6 bases, and 9 bases lay between the germline ends. The CDR3 totals 14 residues. From germline, CDR1 is MNHNY and CDR2 SVGAGI (reference sequence). CDR3 region: CASSYSTRTNEQFF. The DNA of the CDR3 is TGTGCCAGCAGTTACTCGACTAGAACCAATGAGCAGTTCTTC.

The chain carries TRBV7-2 and TRBJ1-1; possible D gene TRBD1, 5 bases. Between the trimmed V and J ends, which lost 3 bases and 4 bases, there was a span of 18 bases. CDR3 length: 16 residues. Germline lookup yields CDR1 SGHTA and CDR2 FQGNSA. CDR3 DNA sequence: TGTGCCAGCAGCTTTCATCGACTCAGGGAGAGCACTGAAGCTTTCTTT. Amino acids: CASSFHRLRESTEAFF.

This chain uses TRBV27 with TRBJ1-1; perhaps TRBD1 as D (6 bases). Germline V gene data show CDR1 as MNHEY and CDR2 as SMNVEV (reference sequence). This CDR3 has 14 residues. Trimming pared 1 base from V and 3 bases from J, leaving 9 bases between. The CDR3 sequence: CASSLYPGDTEAFF. The CDR3 DNA sequence: TGTGCCAGCAGTTTATACCCAGGGGACACTGAAGCTTTCTTT.

This chain links TRBV5-1 with TRBJ2-2, with TRBD1 identical over 7 bases. Trimming took 0 bases from V and 6 from J; bases not matched to a gene: 8. The CDR3 length is 16 residues. The V gene's germline CDR1 is SGHRS and CDR2 YFSETQ. CDR3 sequence (DNA): TGCGCCAGCAGCTTGGTTGAGGGACAGAGGGCCGGGGAGCTGTTTTTT. Protein: CASSLVEGQRAGELFF. Using reference TRBV5-1 and TRBJ2-2 for the parts outside the CDR3, the full variable domain is KAGVTQTPRYLIKTRGQQVTLSCSPISGHRSVSWYQQTPGQGLQFLFEYFSETQRNKGNFPGRFSGRQFSNSRSEMNVSTLELGDSALYLCASSLVEGQRAGELFFGEGSRLTVL.

V usage is TRBV5-1 and J usage is TRBJ2-7; TRBD2 matches at 12 bases. The CDR3 sequence is 15 residues long. V trimming: 0 bases; J trimming: 6 bases; junction bases outside the gene matches: 4. Germline-derived CDR1 and CDR2 are SGHRS and YFSETQ. CDR3 sequence: CASSLASSGRVEQYF. The DNA for the CDR3 is TGCGCCAGCAGCTTGGCCTCTAGCGGGAGGGTCGAGCAGTACTTC.